This passage covers 2 T cell receptor beta chains from one sample sequenced in a study of pediatric ulcerative colitis. Rectal tissue came from one to two pinch biopsies taken at colonoscopy. TCRdb keeps only in-frame clones here, not all; method: immunoSEQ multiplex PCR. The repertoire holds 40,000 to 55,000 clones, with 60% to 85% as singletons. Sequenced: gut tissue. These receptors came from a girl aged 10-17 years with moderate ulcerative colitis.

The J gene is TRBJ2-3, the V gene TRBV7-8; no reliable D call. Per the germline V gene, CDR1 is SGHVS and CDR2 is FQNEAQ. The V end lost 7 bases, the J end lost 4 bases, and 12 bases lay between the germline ends. The CDR3 sequence is 13 residues long. The CDR3 coding sequence is TGTGCCAGCAACTTTTTCCAGGCAGATACGCAGTATTTT. Its translation: CASNFFQADTQYF.

The CDR3, as DNA: TGTGCCAGCAGCCGACCGGGACTAGCGGGAAGGGATGAGCAGTTCTTC. It yields the protein CASSRPGLAGRDEQFF. The chain uses TRBV5-4 and TRBJ2-1; TRBD2 matches 13 bases. Germline lookup yields CDR1 SGHNT and CDR2 YYREEE (reference sequence). The V segment lost 4 bases and the J segment 8 bases; nucleotides outside the gene matches: 9. The CDR3 runs 16 residues.